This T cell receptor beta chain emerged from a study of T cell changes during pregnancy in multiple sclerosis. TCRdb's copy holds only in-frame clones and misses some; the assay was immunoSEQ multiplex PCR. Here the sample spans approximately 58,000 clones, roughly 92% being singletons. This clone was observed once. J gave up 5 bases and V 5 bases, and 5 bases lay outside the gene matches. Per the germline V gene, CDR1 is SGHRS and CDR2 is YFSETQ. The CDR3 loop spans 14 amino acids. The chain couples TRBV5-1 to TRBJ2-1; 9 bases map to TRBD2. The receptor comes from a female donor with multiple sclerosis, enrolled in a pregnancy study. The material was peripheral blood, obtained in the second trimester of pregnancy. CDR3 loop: CASRNLAGNNEQFF. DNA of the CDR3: TGCGCCAGCAGAAACCTAGCGGGGAACAATGAGCAGTTCTTC. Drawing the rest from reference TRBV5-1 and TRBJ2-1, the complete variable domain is KAGVTQTPRYLIKTRGQQVTLSCSPISGHRSVSWYQQTPGQGLQFLFEYFSETQRNKGNFPGRFSGRQFSNSRSEMNVSTLELGDSALYLCASRNLAGNNEQFFGPGTRLTVL.